The clone carrying this T cell receptor beta chain was seen many times. The source of the sample is a study of T cells in Graves' hyperthyroidism and ophthalmopathy. The CDR3 is made up of 14 amino acids. Trimming pared 4 bases from V and 2 bases from J, leaving 8 bases between. Germline CDR1 reads SGHTA; CDR2 reads FQGNSA. Graves' hyperthyroidism showing no ophthalmopathy progression within 18 months was considered stable. Patients aged 18 to 65 had newly diagnosed hyperthyroidism of under 2 months' duration. TCR beta CDR3 region amplification was performed from RNA transcripts. A set of HTBI primers served as the primers for a first-round RT-PCR of the TCR CDR3. TCRdb called the multiplex PCR reads again in MiXCR, with one record for every CDR3 protein. The sample lists some 560,000 distinct CDR3 sequences, roughly 14% occurring once.

This rearrangement joins TRBV7-2 to TRBJ1-4; a weak D match, TRBD1 (6 bases). The source of this sequence is a woman in her thirties with Graves' hyperthyroidism. Material: blood. CDR3 coding DNA: TGTGCCAGCAGCTCACAGGGCACTAATGAAAAACTGTTTTTT. Residues: CASSSQGTNEKLFF.